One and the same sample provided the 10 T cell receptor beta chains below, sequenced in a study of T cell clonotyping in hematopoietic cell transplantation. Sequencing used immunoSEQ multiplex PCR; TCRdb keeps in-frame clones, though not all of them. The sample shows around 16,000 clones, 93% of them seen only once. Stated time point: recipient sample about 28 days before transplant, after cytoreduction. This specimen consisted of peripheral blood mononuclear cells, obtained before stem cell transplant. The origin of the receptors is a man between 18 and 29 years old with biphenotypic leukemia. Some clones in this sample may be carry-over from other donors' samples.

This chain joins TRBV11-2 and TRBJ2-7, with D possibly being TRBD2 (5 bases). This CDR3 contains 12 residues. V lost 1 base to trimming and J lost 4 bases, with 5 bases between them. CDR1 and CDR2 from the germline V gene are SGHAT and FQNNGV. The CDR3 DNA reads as TGTGCCAGCAGCTTAGCGGGGTACGAGCAGTACTTC. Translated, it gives CASSLAGYEQYF.

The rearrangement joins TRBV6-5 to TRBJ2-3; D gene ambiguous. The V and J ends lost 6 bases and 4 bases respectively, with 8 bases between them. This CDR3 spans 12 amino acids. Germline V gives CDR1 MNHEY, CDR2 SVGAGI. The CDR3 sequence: CASSNVADTQYF. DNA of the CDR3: TGTGCCAGCAGCAATGTCGCAGATACGCAGTATTTT.

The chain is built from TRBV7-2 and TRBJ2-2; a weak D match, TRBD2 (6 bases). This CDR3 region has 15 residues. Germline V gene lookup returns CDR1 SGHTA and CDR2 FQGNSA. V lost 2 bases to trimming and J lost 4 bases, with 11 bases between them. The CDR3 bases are TGTGCCAGCAGCTTAATTCGGGGGAGCACCGGGGAGCTGTTTTTT. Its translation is CASSLIRGSTGELFF.

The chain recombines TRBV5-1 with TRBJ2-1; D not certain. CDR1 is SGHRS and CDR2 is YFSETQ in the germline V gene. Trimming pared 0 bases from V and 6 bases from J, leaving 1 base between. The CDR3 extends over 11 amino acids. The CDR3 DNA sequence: TGCGCCAGCAGCTTGGCCAATGAGCAGTTCTTC. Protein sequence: CASSLANEQFF.

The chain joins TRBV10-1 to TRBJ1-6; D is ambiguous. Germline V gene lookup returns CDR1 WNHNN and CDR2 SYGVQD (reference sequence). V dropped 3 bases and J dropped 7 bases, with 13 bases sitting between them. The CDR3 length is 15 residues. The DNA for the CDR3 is TGCGCCAGCAGTGAATCCCCCGACTGGAATTCACCCCTCCACTTT. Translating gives CASSESPDWNSPLHF.

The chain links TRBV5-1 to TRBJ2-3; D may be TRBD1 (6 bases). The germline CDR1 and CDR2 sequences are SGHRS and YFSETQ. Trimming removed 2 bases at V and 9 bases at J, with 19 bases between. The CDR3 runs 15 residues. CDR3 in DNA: TGCGCCAGCAGCTTCCACGAACAGGGTCTGGGCACGCAGTATTTT. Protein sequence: CASSFHEQGLGTQYF.

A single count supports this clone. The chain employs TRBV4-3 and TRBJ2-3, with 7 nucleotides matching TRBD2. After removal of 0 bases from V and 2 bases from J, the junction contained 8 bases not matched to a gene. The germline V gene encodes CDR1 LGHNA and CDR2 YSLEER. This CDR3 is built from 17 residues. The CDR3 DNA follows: TGCGCCAGCAGCCAAGATCTCCGGGGGGACCCCACAGATACGCAGTATTTT. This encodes CASSQDLRGDPTDTQYF.

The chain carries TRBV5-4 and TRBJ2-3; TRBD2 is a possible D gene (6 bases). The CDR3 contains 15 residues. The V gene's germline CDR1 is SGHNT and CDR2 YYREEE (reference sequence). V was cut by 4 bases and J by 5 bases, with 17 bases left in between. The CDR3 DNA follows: TGTGCCAGCAGCCTGGAGGGGCGGGGAGGAGATACGCAGTATTTT. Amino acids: CASSLEGRGGDTQYF.

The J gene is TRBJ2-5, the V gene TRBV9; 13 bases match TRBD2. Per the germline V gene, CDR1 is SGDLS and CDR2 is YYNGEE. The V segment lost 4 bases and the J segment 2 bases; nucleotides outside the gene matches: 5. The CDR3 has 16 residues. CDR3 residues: CASSLGLAGSQETQYF. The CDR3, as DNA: TGTGCCAGCAGCCTGGGACTAGCGGGGAGTCAAGAGACCCAGTACTTC.

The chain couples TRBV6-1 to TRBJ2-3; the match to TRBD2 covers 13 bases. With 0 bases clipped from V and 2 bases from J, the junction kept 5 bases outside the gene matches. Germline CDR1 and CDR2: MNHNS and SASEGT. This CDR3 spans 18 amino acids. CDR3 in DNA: TGTGCCAGCAGTGAAGCTCCGACTAGCGGGGGGATCACAGATACGCAGTATTTT. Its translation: CASSEAPTSGGITDTQYF.